A single sample gave rise to the 25 T cell receptor beta chains below, sequenced in a study of graft-versus-host responses after intestinal transplantation. Assay: immunoSEQ multiplex PCR; the TCRdb copy retains only in-frame clones and omits some. There are about 26,000 clones in the sample; 82% occur only once, and roughly 0.7% lies in the top ten. For these TCRs, the target antigens are not known. Sequences were derived from unstimulated CD4+ T cells sorted from spleen or lymph node cells, sampled before intestinal transplant. These receptors were obtained from a human donor who received an intestinal transplant.

The chain carries TRBV2 and TRBJ2-3, with 14 bases that match TRBD2. This CDR3 contains 12 residues. V lost 4 bases and J lost 15; bases outside the gene matches: 3. Germline V gives CDR1 SNHLY, CDR2 FYNNEI. As DNA, the CDR3 is TGTGCCAGCAGTGGAGGACTAGCGGGGGGTTATTTT. It specifies CASSGGLAGGYF.

The V call is TRBV5-1, the J call TRBJ2-3; D is uncertain. This CDR3 is 13 amino acids long. V dropped 5 bases and J dropped 1 base, with 8 bases sitting between them. Germline loops: CDR1 SGHRS, CDR2 YFSETQ. The CDR3 coding sequence is TGCGCCAGCAGATCCTTGGGCACAGATACGCAGTATTTT. This gives the protein CASRSLGTDTQYF.

The chain has TRBV11-2 and TRBJ2-3; weak D call: TRBD1 (6 bases). CDR1 and CDR2 (germline): SGHAT, FQNNGV. V lost 1 base and J 4 bases, leaving 9 bases between the germline ends. This CDR3 has 14 amino acids. The DNA for the CDR3 is TGTGCCAGCAGCTTAGTTGGGGGCCCAGATACGCAGTATTTT. Encoded protein: CASSLVGGPDTQYF.

The rearrangement joins TRBV28 to TRBJ1-2; D not certain. The CDR3 is made up of 13 amino acids. The V end was cut by 3 bases, the J end by 1 base, with 6 bases between. Germline V gene data show CDR1 as MDHEN and CDR2 as SYDVKM. The CDR3 coding sequence is TGTGCCAGCAGTTTGACGGTTAACTATGGCTACACCTTC. This gives the protein CASSLTVNYGYTF.

V and J are TRBV10-3 and TRBJ1-1; 11 bases map to TRBD1. The junction had 0 bases not matched to a gene; V was cut back by 2 bases and J by 4 bases. CDR3 length: 14 amino acids. The germline V gene has CDR1 ENHRY and CDR2 SYGVKD. The CDR3 region is CAISEGTGGTEAFF. CDR3 bases: TGTGCCATCAGTGAGGGGACAGGGGGCACTGAAGCTTTCTTT.

This chain uses TRBV7-9 with TRBJ2-7; D not certain. This CDR3 contains 13 residues. Trimming took 1 base from V and 1 from J, leaving 5 bases between them. Germline-derived CDR1 and CDR2 are SEHNR and FQNEAQ (reference sequence). The CDR3 DNA reads as TGTGCCAGCAGCTTAGTCAGTTCCTACGAGCAGTACTTC. It yields the protein CASSLVSSYEQYF.

V is TRBV2 and J is TRBJ1-1; D remains unclear. The CDR3 runs 18 residues. Germline V gene data show CDR1 as SNHLY and CDR2 as FYNNEI. Between the trimmed V and J ends, which lost 6 bases and 2 bases, there was a span of 25 bases. CDR3 region: CASRANPLVGNSNTEAFF. In nucleotides, the CDR3 is TGTGCCAGCAGAGCAAACCCTCTGGTCGGGAATTCAAACACTGAAGCTTTCTTT.

J is TRBJ2-1 and V is TRBV11-2; TRBD2 aligns across 11 bases. Germline loops: CDR1 SGHAT, CDR2 FQNNGV. V lost 4 bases, J lost 6 bases, and 14 bases stayed unmatched. The CDR3 has 18 amino acids. CDR3 protein: CASSSIRRLAGKINEQFF. The DNA of the CDR3 is TGTGCCAGCAGCTCCATTAGGCGACTAGCGGGAAAGATCAATGAGCAGTTCTTC.

This clone was picked up one time. The chain employs TRBV4-1 and TRBJ2-2, with 9 nucleotides matching TRBD1. This CDR3 is built from 17 residues. V dropped 1 base and J dropped 9; count of bases not matched to a gene: 12. Germline CDR1 MGHRA, CDR2 YSYEKL. CDR3 sequence reads: CASSQVVGTGFYRELFF. The CDR3 bases are TGCGCCAGCAGCCAAGTCGTAGGGACAGGGTTTTATAGGGAGCTGTTTTTT.

This rearrangement joins TRBV9 to TRBJ2-1, with TRBD2 matching 13 bases. V was pared by 0 bases and J by 7 bases, with 4 bases of the junction left unmatched. Germline V gives CDR1 SGDLS, CDR2 YYNGEE. The CDR3 sequence is 16 residues long. DNA of the CDR3: TGTGCCAGCAGCGTAGCTCCGACTAGCGGGGGGAATGAGCAGTTCTTC. Encoded protein: CASSVAPTSGGNEQFF. Combining the CDR3 with reference TRBV9 and TRBJ2-1 gives the whole variable domain DSGVTQTPKHLITATGQRVTLRCSPRSGDLSVYWYQQSLDQGLQFLIQYYNGEERAKGNILERFSAQQFPDLHSELNLSSLELGDSALYFCASSVAPTSGGNEQFFGPGTRLTVL.

This chain connects TRBV10-2 to TRBJ2-3; 8 nucleotides match TRBD1. Germline loops: CDR1 WSHSY, CDR2 SAAADI. The CDR3 consists of 18 residues. Unmatched junction bases numbered 13, after V lost 5 bases and J lost 0 bases. CDR3 sequence reads: CASSSRTGLLTSTDTQYF. The CDR3 coding sequence is TGCGCCAGCAGTTCAAGGACAGGGCTTCTTACTAGCACAGATACGCAGTATTTT.

The chain joins TRBV5-6 to TRBJ2-5, with 11 bases lining up with TRBD2. Germline V CDR1 and CDR2: SGHDT, YYEEEE. The CDR3 runs to 15 residues. Unmatched junction bases numbered 7, after V lost 4 bases and J lost 5 bases. CDR3 bases: TGTGCCAGCAGCGAACTAGCGGGAGTTAGGGAGACCCAGTACTTC. It specifies CASSELAGVRETQYF.

The CDR3 loop reads CASSLGDIRLIQETQYF. The CDR3 region has the DNA TGTGCCAGCAGTTTAGGGGACATAAGGTTAATCCAAGAGACCCAGTACTTC. V is TRBV28 and J is TRBJ2-5, with a weak D call TRBD1 (6 bases). The CDR3 consists of 17 residues. Germline assignment: CDR1 MDHEN and CDR2 SYDVKM. V was cut by 2 bases and J by 1 base, with 17 bases left in between.

The CDR3 is CASSFASWPTQYF. DNA of the CDR3: TGTGCCAGCAGCTTTGCTAGCTGGCCGACCCAGTACTTC. V usage is TRBV5-4 and J usage is TRBJ2-5; D is possibly TRBD2 (5 bases). V shed 2 bases and J shed 7 bases, with 12 bases lying between them. Germline V CDR1 and CDR2: SGHNT, YYREEE (reference sequence). CDR3 length: 13 amino acids.

This clone has only one observation. The chain uses TRBV6-6 and TRBJ1-2; the match to TRBD1 covers 9 bases. Trimming cost V 6 bases and J 4 bases; bases outside gene matches: 6. The length of the CDR3 is 14 residues. Germline lookup yields CDR1 MNHNY and CDR2 SVGAGI (reference sequence). The CDR3 is CASRIPGQGYGYTF. CDR3 DNA sequence: TGTGCCAGCAGGATCCCGGGACAGGGCTATGGCTACACCTTC.

V usage is TRBV27 and J usage is TRBJ1-6, with TRBD1 identical over 9 bases. This CDR3 is built from 15 residues. Germline assignment: CDR1 MNHEY and CDR2 SMNVEV (reference sequence). The V and J ends lost 0 bases and 9 bases, in that order; junction bases with no gene match: 3. The CDR3 loop is CASSLSRTGVSPLHF. The CDR3 DNA is TGTGCCAGCAGTTTATCGAGGACAGGGGTTTCACCCCTCCACTTT.

This sequence joins TRBV27 and TRBJ1-2; 7 nucleotides match TRBD1. After removal of 4 bases from V and 1 base from J, the junction contained 15 bases not matched to a gene. This CDR3 is 18 amino acids long. Germline assignment: CDR1 MNHEY and CDR2 SMNVEV (reference sequence). The CDR3 nucleotides are TGTGCCAGCAGTTCCAGTCCCCCAGGGGGACACATTAACTATGGCTACACCTTC. The encoded protein is CASSSSPPGGHINYGYTF.

The chain links TRBV5-4 to TRBJ1-4; TRBD1 matches 8 bases. The CDR3 sequence is 16 residues long. Germline V gene data show CDR1 as SGHNT and CDR2 as YYREEE (reference sequence). V lost 2 bases, J lost 2 bases, and 5 bases stayed unmatched. CDR3: CASSFWTGRTNEKLFF. CDR3 sequence (DNA): TGTGCCAGCAGCTTCTGGACAGGGAGGACTAATGAAAAACTGTTTTTT.

This chain links TRBV18 with TRBJ2-5; 8 nucleotides line up with TRBD2. CDR3 length equals 15 residues. From germline, CDR1 is KGHSH and CDR2 LQKENI. Germline trimming cut 5 bases from V and 1 base from J; bases unmatched to any gene: 6. This chain's CDR3 is CASSTQRETQETQYF. CDR3 DNA sequence: TGTGCCAGCTCAACCCAGCGGGAGACCCAAGAGACCCAGTACTTC.

This clone was recorded once. The genes are TRBV5-6 and TRBJ2-1; 8 bases agree with TRBD2. After removal of 0 bases from V and 6 bases from J, the junction contained 14 bases not matched to a gene. This CDR3 has 18 amino acids. The germline CDR1 and CDR2 sequences are SGHDT and YYEEEE. Written as DNA, the CDR3 is TGTGCCAGCAGCTTGGATCCTAGCGGGCCAGTAAATACCAATGAGCAGTTCTTC. As protein: CASSLDPSGPVNTNEQFF.

J is TRBJ1-3 and V is TRBV18; D might be TRBD1 (5 bases). Germline CDR1 reads KGHSH; CDR2 reads LQKENI. This CDR3 has 14 amino acids. Trimming left V 0 bases short and J 4 bases short, with 7 bases between. CDR3: CASSPPGRGNTIYF. As DNA, the CDR3 is TGTGCCAGCTCACCACCGGGGCGGGGAAACACCATATATTTT.

This clone was counted only a few times. The V gene is TRBV21-1, the J gene TRBJ2-7; the D segment call TRBD2 is taken from the table without a DNA check. TRBV21-1 is annotated as a pseudogene. The CDR3 length is 17 residues. CDR3 DNA sequence: TGTGCCAGCAGCAAGTGGAGTCGAAGTAGCTTCTGCTACGAGCAGTACTTC. Translating it yields CASSKWSRSSFCYEQYF.

This chain connects TRBV29-1 to TRBJ2-7; 8 nucleotides match TRBD2. CDR1 and CDR2 (germline): SQVTM, ANQGSEA. The CDR3 is 13 amino acids. J was trimmed by 4 bases and V by 4 bases; bases with no gene match: 6. The CDR3 DNA follows: TGCAGCGTTGCCGGGGGGGTAGGTTACGAGCAGTACTTC. Protein: CSVAGGVGYEQYF.

The rearrangement uses TRBV7-2 and TRBJ1-1; TRBD1 matches 7 bases. The length of the CDR3 is 14 residues. V was clipped by 4 bases and J by 5 bases; unmatched bases: 7. CDR1 and CDR2 (germline): SGHTA, FQGNSA. CDR3 bases: TGTGCCAGCAGCTCACAGGGGATGGGGACTGAAGCTTTCTTT. The encoded protein is CASSSQGMGTEAFF.

This rearrangement joins TRBV6-1 to TRBJ2-4; the D gene is possibly TRBD2 (6 bases). The length of the CDR3 is 13 residues. V was trimmed by 7 bases and J by 3 bases, leaving 10 bases between them. Germline V gene lookup returns CDR1 MNHNS and CDR2 SASEGT. The chain's CDR3 is CASTRDFKNIQYF. As DNA, the CDR3 is TGTGCCAGCACTCGGGACTTCAAAAACATTCAGTACTTC.